This T cell receptor (beta chain) is from a study of OX40 agonist ivuxolimab in advanced cancers. Study as a whole: In this cohort, patients received ivuxolimab, an agonistic anti-OX40 (CD134) antibody.

Some clones are missing from TCRdb's copy, which holds only in-frame ones; the method was immunoSEQ multiplex PCR. This sample yields approximately 92,000 clones, of which roughly 95% are seen a single time; just over 2% belongs to the top ten. This TCR derives from an adult with an advanced solid tumor such as melanoma, head and neck, liver or kidney cancer. This specimen was CD4+ or CD8+ T cells sorted from blood, taken in a trial of the OX40 agonist ivuxolimab.

The CDR3 DNA reads TGTGCCAGCAGCAAAATTCCGGGCCGAAAAAGGGGTTTCACAGATACGCAGTATTTT. Amino acids: CASSKIPGRKRGFTDTQYF. The chain carries TRBV21-1 and TRBJ2-3; TRBD1, the D gene given by the table, was not confirmed from the DNA. TRBV21-1 is assigned pseudogene status. The CDR3 has 19 amino acids.